The present T cell receptor beta chain was sequenced within a study of vaccination and CD4 T cells after COVID-19 (dated by TCRdb to 2022 to 2024). For the study in its entirety: The convalescent cohort included six males and four females, with two Hispanic individuals, seven Caucasians, two Asians and one multiracial person. The time from the second vaccine dose to post-vaccine blood sampling had a median of roughly 72 days and ranged from 14 to 241 days. In an earlier paper using these donors, memory CD4+ T cell crossreactivity between SARS-CoV-2 and common cold coronavirus spike proteins was assessed at the TCR clonotype level. The spike-specific CD4+ TCR repertoire was compared before and after mRNA vaccination in 10 COVID-19 convalescent patients and several infection-naive healthy vaccine recipients. Culture stimuli were overlapping spike peptide pools from SARS-CoV-2 and from the common cold coronaviruses HCoV-NL63, HCoV-OC43 and HCoV-229E. As controls, cultures received a CEFX viral epitope pool (the positive control), an HIV-1 Nef peptide pool (the negative control), or no peptide at all. Participants got two doses of the Pfizer-BioNTech BNT162b2 vaccine (n=8) or two doses of the Moderna mRNA-1273 vaccine (n=2). Post-COVID blood samples were collected from convalescent patients a median of around 100 days after diagnosis, with a range of about 30 to 161 days.

Counted from cysteine to phenylalanine, this CDR3 has 10 amino acids. The retained sequence is limited to the CDR3, 30 bases, with the frame set at the first base. This clonotype was recorded a few times. The antigen it recognizes is unknown. No base qualities exist here, and no much larger clone lies one base off it. Broader findings and caveats from the paper: In convalescent patients, a median around 90% of post-vaccine SARS-CoV-2-reactive clones were detected only after vaccination, and vaccine-specific priming was suggested by this finding. An increase in the median number of SARS-CoV-2-reactive clonotypes from more than 20 after infection to roughly 36 after vaccination was observed, but the change was not found to be significant. In convalescent patients, nearly all vaccine-specific clones (304 of 307) were found to be mono-reactive for SARS-CoV-2 spike rather than cross-reactive with common cold coronaviruses. The study included relatively few convalescent patients and did not analyze early timepoints after natural infection.

The meaning of the sample's treatment or condition label: approximately nine-day PBMC culture with coronavirus spike peptide pools or control peptides (ViraFEST assay). CD4+ T cells from unexposed donors were collected before the COVID-19 pandemic (2011-2018). The study used the ViraFEST assay, which expanded antigen-specific T cells with peptide pools and then identified expanded clonotypes by TCR sequencing. PBMCs were cultured at 1.5 million to 2.5 million per well in IMDM supplemented with approximately 5% human AB serum and 8.5 to 10 IU/ml IL-2, with 9.5 to 10 ug/ml peptide pools added. Half of the culture medium was replaced with fresh IL-2-containing medium on days 3 and 7. After around 11 days of culture, CD4+ T cells were isolated by negative selection with the EasySep CD4+ T cell isolation kit. As cell numbers permitted, CD4+ T cells from unexposed donors were tested for reactivity to SARS-CoV-2 S and N and to four common cold coronavirus spike pools. Ficoll-Paque Plus gradient centrifugation was used to isolate PBMCs from whole blood, and the isolated PBMCs were then either used fresh or cryopreserved at -140C. In general, triplicate wells were set up for every culture condition. The leukapheresis product for the unexposed donors was obtained through commercial purchase.

Library preparation employed PCR. DNA from cultured CD4+ T cells was subjected to TCR sequencing with the Oncomine TCR Beta short-read assay at the Johns Hopkins FTIC core. The QIAamp micro DNA kit was used to extract genomic DNA from the cultured CD4+ T cells. Oncomine TCR Beta libraries from cultured CD4+ T cells were pooled with unique dual indexes and sequenced on an Illumina iSeq 100. From the authors' description of their analysis: Non-productive sequences were removed, and CDR3s not starting with C, not ending with F or W, or shorter than 7 amino acids were discarded. The MANAFEST web application identified antigen-specific clonotypes by comparing peptide-stimulated wells against reference wells and other culture wells. For a clone to be called positive, the clone needed an FDR below 0.05, an odds ratio above 5, and a productive frequency above 0.1% in at least two of three replicate wells. Clonotypes that were significantly expanded in both SARS-CoV-2 spike wells and at least one common cold coronavirus spike condition were defined as cross-reactive. CDR3 homology was assessed with Levenshtein distances (stringdist) and unrooted phylogenetic trees (ape) in R version 3.6.1. TCRdb trimmed the raw reads at Q25, called clones with MiXCR and kept productive beta chains. Each entry is one CDR3 protein sequence, shown with its most common DNA and genes. The authors' filters were not applied to this entry. Here the sample has 6,000 to 9,000 distinct CDR3 sequences; around 30% occur a single time. Approximately 25% of the sample belongs to the ten largest clones.

The TCR sequence derives from a human donor in good health. Sequencing input: CD4+ T cells from blood, cultured in vitro. In this chain, TRBV21-1 is recombined with TRBJ1-5. TRBV21-1 is listed as a pseudogene. CDR3 region: CASSRRAQHF. The DNA sequence is TGTGCCAGCAGCAGAAGGGCCCAGCATTTT.